This is a list of T cell receptor beta chains from one sample in a study of blood T cells in healthy people across ages. TCRdb re-called the 5' RACE reads through MiXCR, storing one row per CDR3 protein. Of about 650,000 distinct CDR3 sequences in the sample, less than 40% are singletons; the top ten hold 15%. The sequenced material came from blood. Receptors were obtained from a woman over 75 in good health. The CDR3 runs from the conserved cysteine through the conserved F or W. A D gene is named only where the DNA matches it firmly. For some rows the clone size is stated as once, few or many, or as a class when expanded; others skip it.

>-|-|TRBJ1-1|TRBV5-1
CASSLYAGSTEAFF
TGCGCCAGCAGCCTGTACGCAGGGAGCACTGAAGCTTTCTTT
>-|-|TRBJ2-3|TRBV12-3/TRBV12-4
CASNETRGGTDTQYF
TGTGCCAGCAATGAGACTAGAGGGGGCACAGATACGCAGTATTTT
>many|TRBD2|TRBJ2-3|TRBV20-1
CSATLTSGGFSTDTQYF
TGCAGTGCTACCCTTACTAGCGGGGGGTTTAGCACAGATACGCAGTATTTT
>-|TRBD1|TRBJ1-3|TRBV6-5
CASSPTTGVSGNTIYF
TGTGCCAGCAGCCCGACTACAGGGGTCTCTGGAAACACCATATATTTT
>-|TRBD2|TRBJ2-5|TRBV24-1
CATSDPAGEKETQYF
TGTGCCACCAGTGACCCTGCGGGGGAAAAAGAGACCCAGTACTTC
>many|-|TRBJ1-5|TRBV29-1
CSARERNQPQHF
TGCAGCGCCCGGGAGAGGAATCAGCCCCAGCATTTT
>-|-|TRBJ2-6|TRBV28
CASSKRNSGANVLTF
TGTGCCAGCAGTAAACGAAACTCTGGGGCCAACGTCCTGACTTTC
>-|-|TRBJ2-7|TRBV29-1
CSGETFSYNEQYF
TGCAGCGGTGAGACATTCTCCTACAATGAGCAGTACTTC
>many|-|TRBJ1-6|TRBV7-2
CASSLVEGNSPLHF
TGTGCCAGCAGCTTAGTCGAGGGGAATTCACCCCTCCACTTT
>-|-|TRBJ2-7|TRBV12-3/TRBV12-4
CASCAGTHSWEQYF
TGTGCCAGCTGCGCCGGGACACATAGCTGGGAGCAGTACTTC
>few|-|TRBJ1-5|TRBV6-2/TRBV6-3
CASRRGTGWGSQPQHF
TGTGCCAGCAGACGCGGGACCGGATGGGGCAGTCAGCCCCAGCATTTT
>few|TRBD1|TRBJ1-1|TRBV6-5
CASSYRGRGTEAFF
TGTGCCAGCAGTTACAGGGGGCGCGGCACTGAAGCTTTCTTT
>-|-|TRBJ2-5|TRBV2
CASTGEGETQYF
TGTGCCAGCACCGGGGAAGGAGAGACCCAGTACTTC
>few|-|TRBJ1-3|TRBV7-2
CASSTRHPSGNTIYF
TGTGCCAGCAGCACCCGACACCCCTCTGGAAACACCATATATTTT
>-|TRBD2|TRBJ2-5|TRBV7-2
CASIPGTSGGQETQYF
TGTGCCAGCATCCCAGGGACTAGCGGGGGCCAAGAGACCCAGTACTTC
>few|-|TRBJ1-1|TRBV6-6
CASSNRIVEAFF
TGTGCCAGCAGCAACCGGATAGTTGAAGCTTTCTTT
>many|TRBD1|TRBJ2-1|TRBV5-1
CASSGWDRAVDEQFF
TGCGCCAGCAGCGGCTGGGACAGGGCGGTGGATGAGCAGTTCTTC
>few|-|TRBJ1-5|TRBV6-1
CASKVGANQPQHF
TGTGCCAGCAAGGTGGGAGCAAATCAGCCCCAGCATTTT
>few|-|TRBJ1-1|TRBV18
CAGSPRQGRNTEAFF
TGTGCCGGCTCACCCCGGCAGGGAAGGAACACTGAAGCTTTCTTT
>many|TRBD1|TRBJ1-1|TRBV7-2
CASSSGGWTGVAEAFF
TGTGCCAGCAGCTCGGGTGGCTGGACAGGGGTCGCTGAAGCTTTCTTT
>-|-|TRBJ1-1|TRBV5-1
CASSLEAVNTEAFF
TGCGCCAGCAGCTTGGAGGCGGTAAACACTGAAGCTTTCTTT
>many|TRBD2|TRBJ2-1|TRBV20-1
CSARGLAGGAEQFF
TGCAGTGCTAGGGGACTAGCGGGGGGAGCTGAGCAGTTCTTC
>many|TRBD2|TRBJ2-1|TRBV7-6
CASSSQAGGRNEQFF
TGTGCCAGCAGCTCCCAAGCGGGGGGGCGGAATGAGCAGTTCTTC
>many|TRBD2|TRBJ2-1|TRBV19
CASSSRLAGGTGANEQFF
TGTGCCAGTAGTTCCCGACTAGCGGGGGGGACGGGGGCCAATGAGCAGTTCTTC
>-|TRBD1|TRBJ2-1|TRBV7-9
CASSDMDRGPPEQFF
TGTGCCAGCAGCGACATGGACAGGGGGCCACCTGAGCAGTTCTTC
>many|-|TRBJ2-7|TRBV5-1
CASSLNSYEQYF
TGCGCCAGCAGCTTGAATTCCTACGAGCAGTACTTC
>-|TRBD1|TRBJ2-6|TRBV5-1
CASSVDRGSTGANVLTF
TGCGCCAGCAGCGTGGACAGGGGAAGTACTGGGGCCAACGTCCTGACTTTC
>many|-|TRBJ2-7|TRBV6-2/TRBV6-3
CASSYRSQVFGRNEQYF
TGTGCCAGCAGTTACAGGTCCCAAGTATTCGGGCGAAACGAGCAGTACTTC
>many|-|TRBJ2-5|TRBV15
CATRDEAGQETQYF
TGTGCCACCAGAGACGAGGCGGGCCAAGAGACCCAGTACTTC
>-|-|TRBJ2-2|TRBV5-1
CASSLEGFPGELFF
TGCGCCAGCAGCTTGGAAGGGTTCCCCGGGGAGCTGTTTTTT
>many|TRBD1|TRBJ2-5|TRBV28
CASSPGQGSPWETQYF
TGTGCCAGCAGTCCCGGACAGGGGTCACCATGGGAGACCCAGTACTTC
>few|TRBD2|TRBJ2-2|TRBV3-1
CASSPLAGGPTGELFF
TGTGCCAGCAGCCCGCTAGCGGGGGGTCCCACCGGGGAGCTGTTTTTT
>many|TRBD1|TRBJ1-1|TRBV7-2
CASSLTGVGNTEAFF
TGTGCCAGCAGCTTAACAGGGGTAGGGAACACTGAAGCTTTCTTT
>many|-|TRBJ2-7|TRBV5-1
CASSPEGPGREQYF
TGCGCCAGCAGCCCGGAGGGCCCAGGGCGGGAGCAGTACTTC
>many|TRBD2|TRBJ2-1|TRBV7-9
CASSLGRERGARYNEQFF
TGTGCCAGCAGCTTAGGGCGAGAGCGGGGGGCAAGGTACAATGAGCAGTTCTTC
>many|-|TRBJ1-5|TRBV20-1
CSARDPASVPNQPQHF
TGCAGTGCTAGAGATCCTGCGTCTGTTCCCAATCAGCCCCAGCATTTT
>many|-|TRBJ2-7|TRBV20-1
CSAPTTPGDNEQYF
TGCAGTGCCCCGACTACTCCTGGGGACAATGAGCAGTACTTC
>-|-|TRBJ1-4|TRBV5-1
CASSLGSGGPNEKLFF
TGCGCCAGCAGCTTGGGTTCAGGAGGGCCTAATGAAAAACTGTTTTTT
>-|TRBD1|TRBJ2-6|TRBV7-9
CASRHDRGRGGANVLTF
TGTGCCAGCAGACACGACAGGGGGCGCGGTGGGGCCAACGTCCTGACTTTC
>-|-|TRBJ1-5|TRBV20-1
CSASPLRGGNQPQHF
TGCAGTGCTAGCCCCCTTAGGGGTGGGAATCAGCCCCAGCATTTT